Each of the 23 T cell receptor beta chains below was sequenced from the same sample in a study of blood T cell repertoires in COVID-19. Assay: immunoSEQ multiplex PCR; the TCRdb copy retains only in-frame clones and omits some. The sample has approximately 180,000 clones, roughly 88% seen once. The sample taken for sequencing was PBMCs or T cells enriched from blood (not recorded which). All receptors come from a man aged 50-60 years who had recovered from COVID-19.

The chain has TRBV5-5 and TRBJ1-2; 7 bases map to TRBD1. Germline V gene data show CDR1 as SGHKS and CDR2 as YYEKEE (reference sequence). The CDR3 sequence is 14 residues long. Unmatched junction bases numbered 7, after V lost 2 bases and J lost 6 bases. CDR3: CASSFPGGANGYTF. CDR3 nucleotides: TGTGCCAGCAGCTTCCCAGGGGGTGCAAATGGCTACACCTTC.

This chain uses TRBV29-1 with TRBJ1-2; weak D call: TRBD1 (5 bases). The germline CDR1 and CDR2 sequences are SQVTM and ANQGSEA. The length of the CDR3 is 14 residues. V lost 2 bases, J lost 3 bases, and 13 bases lay in between. CDR3 coding DNA: TGCAGCGTTGAACTAGGGGCGGGGGACTATGGCTACACCTTC. Encoded protein: CSVELGAGDYGYTF.

This clone has only one observation. This chain links TRBV28 with TRBJ2-7; D possibly corresponds to TRBD2 (6 bases). CDR3 size: 16 residues. Trimming shortened V by 4 bases and J by 3 bases, and 19 bases separated the two germline ends. Germline CDR1 is MDHEN and CDR2 is SYDVKM. The CDR3 DNA is TGTGCCAGCAGTTCTATGGGGGGAACAACCCTCTACGAGCAGTACTTC. Translating gives CASSSMGGTTLYEQYF.

The rearrangement uses TRBV10-2 and TRBJ1-5; D call uncertain. With 6 bases removed from V and 3 bases from J, the gap between germline ends came to 9 bases. The germline V gene has CDR1 WSHSY and CDR2 SAAADI. The CDR3 has 13 amino acids. The CDR3, as DNA: TGCGCCAGCAGCCAACTGAACAATCAGCCCCAGCATTTT. Translating gives CASSQLNNQPQHF.

This clone occurred once. This sequence joins TRBV14 and TRBJ2-5, with 11 bases fitting TRBD2. CDR3 size: 15 residues. With V trimmed by 4 bases and J by 7 bases, 8 bases remained unmatched. Germline-derived CDR1 and CDR2 are SGHDN and FVKESK. CDR3 DNA sequence: TGTGCCAGCAGCCGCGGACTAGCGGGCGGGTTGACCCAGTACTTC. This encodes CASSRGLAGGLTQYF.

The chain uses TRBV25-1 and TRBJ1-2, with D unclear. The CDR3 is 12 amino acids. V lost 6 bases and J 5 bases, leaving 10 bases between the germline ends. The V gene's germline CDR1 is MGHDK and CDR2 SYGVNS. CDR3 residues: CASRSAGYGYTF. DNA of the CDR3: TGTGCCAGCAGATCGGCGGGATATGGCTACACCTTC.

Ten or more counts support this clone. J is TRBJ1-2 and V is TRBV28; TRBD1 matches 8 bases. The trim removed 4 bases at V and 4 bases at J, leaving 8 bases unmatched. The CDR3 runs to 15 residues. Germline V gives CDR1 MDHEN, CDR2 SYDVKM. The CDR3 protein is CASSSSGQGLYGYTF. Written as DNA, the CDR3 is TGTGCCAGCAGTTCATCTGGACAGGGCCTCTATGGCTACACCTTC.

This clone was seen once. The chain carries TRBV30 and TRBJ2-2; D may be TRBD2 (7 bases). Looked up from germline, CDR1 is GTSNPN and CDR2 is SVGIG (reference sequence). This CDR3 comprises 14 residues. The germline V and J ends were trimmed by 3 bases and 5 bases, with 13 bases remaining between them. This CDR3 is CAWRAGTLTGELFF. Written as DNA, the CDR3 is TGTGCCTGGAGAGCGGGGACACTTACCGGGGAGCTGTTTTTT.

V usage is TRBV19 and J usage is TRBJ1-5; 7 bases line up with TRBD1. Germline V lookup: CDR1 LNHDA, CDR2 SQIVND (reference sequence). CDR3 size: 14 residues. Losses at the gene ends were 7 bases for V and 6 bases for J; bases not matched to a gene: 9. The DNA of the CDR3 is TGTGCCAGTAATAGAGACAGGGCCGGTCAGCCCCAGCATTTT. It specifies CASNRDRAGQPQHF.

This chain uses TRBV2 with TRBJ1-4; possible D gene TRBD1, 5 bases. The CDR3 has 15 residues. Germline CDR1 reads SNHLY; CDR2 reads FYNNEI. Deletions cut 1 base from V and 3 bases from J, with 9 bases between. The CDR3 DNA reads TGTGCCAGCAGTGAAGAGGGGATCCCTAATGAAAAACTGTTTTTT. Translated, it gives CASSEEGIPNEKLFF. The complete variable domain, with remaining parts taken from reference TRBV2 and TRBJ1-4, reads EPEVTQTPSHQVTQMGQEVILRCVPISNHLYFYWYRQILGQKVEFLVSFYNNEISEKSEIFDDQFSVERPDGSNFTLKIRSTKLEDSAMYFCASSEEGIPNEKLFFGSGTQLSVL.

V and J are TRBV5-4 and TRBJ2-7; weak D call: TRBD1 (8 bases). Trimming shortened V by 3 bases and J by 4 bases, and 17 bases separated the two germline ends. The CDR3 runs to 15 residues. The germline V gene encodes CDR1 SGHNT and CDR2 YYREEE (reference sequence). The DNA for the CDR3 is TGTGCCAGCAGCTCCTTCACAGGGGGGGAATACGAGCAGTACTTC. Translated: CASSSFTGGEYEQYF.

This chain connects TRBV20-1 to TRBJ1-2; 9 bases map to TRBD1. Trimming removed 3 bases from V and 2 bases from J; junction bases left unmatched: 7. The CDR3 totals 15 residues. Germline assignment: CDR1 DFQATT and CDR2 SNEGSKA (reference sequence). CDR3: CSASVPGQGNYGYTF. The CDR3 region has the DNA TGCAGTGCTAGTGTTCCGGGACAGGGAAACTATGGCTACACCTTC.

This chain connects TRBV5-5 to TRBJ1-6; D uncertain. This CDR3 is built from 14 residues. The germline V gene has CDR1 SGHKS and CDR2 YYEKEE (reference sequence). The V gene lost 6 bases and the J gene lost 7 bases, with 14 bases spanning the gap. CDR3 DNA sequence: TGTGCCAGCACCTCGAGACATTCAAATTCACCCCTCCACTTT. The encoded protein is CASTSRHSNSPLHF.

J is TRBJ1-2 and V is TRBV11-2; the match to TRBD1 covers 12 bases. Germline-derived CDR1 and CDR2 are SGHAT and FQNNGV. V shed 4 bases and J 4 bases; nucleotides not matched to a gene: 4. CDR3 length: 15 amino acids. The CDR3 spells CASSYGTGGRYGYTF. In DNA, the CDR3 is TGTGCCAGCAGCTACGGGACAGGGGGCCGCTATGGCTACACCTTC.

As concerns this clone: At one boundary the junction diverges from the germline segment, which might be a read error. CDR3: CASSQEGGASGGQVF. CDR3 nucleotide sequence: TGTGCCAGCAGCCAAGAAGGCGGAGCTAGCGGGGGTCAGGTCTTC. The chain employs TRBV3-1 (or the pseudogene TRBV3-2) and TRBJ2-1; 10 bases fit TRBD2. The germline V gene encodes CDR1 LGHDT and CDR2 YNNKEL (reference sequence). The CDR3 sequence is 15 residues long.

V is TRBV5-1 and J is TRBJ2-3; TRBD2 matches at 9 bases. The CDR3 totals 16 residues. Germline V gives CDR1 SGHRS, CDR2 YFSETQ. V shed 4 bases, J shed 0 bases, and the junction held 6 bases outside the gene matches. Here the CDR3 DNA reads TGCGCCAGCAGCCGTATAGCGGGGGAGAGCACAGATACGCAGTATTTT. It codes for CASSRIAGESTDTQYF.

The chain recombines TRBV3-1 (or the pseudogene TRBV3-2) with TRBJ1-2, with a tentative D call TRBD1 (6 bases). V lost 4 bases and J lost 2, with 8 bases in between. The CDR3 contains 13 residues. Germline values: CDR1 LGHDT, CDR2 YNNKEL (reference sequence). This CDR3 is CASSPQGNYGYTF. The DNA for the CDR3 is TGTGCCAGCAGCCCGCAGGGGAACTATGGCTACACCTTC.

This clone was seen a single time. This chain connects TRBV19 to TRBJ1-2, with no clear D. The V and J ends lost 7 bases and 1 base respectively, with 13 bases between them. CDR1 and CDR2 from the germline V gene are LNHDA and SQIVND (reference sequence). The CDR3 is made up of 14 amino acids. The CDR3 sequence is CASTSPQHNYGYTF. As DNA, the CDR3 is TGTGCCAGTACCTCACCCCAACATAACTATGGCTACACCTTC.

This clone has only one observation. The gene calls are TRBV11-3 and TRBJ2-1; 7 positions agree with TRBD2. Trimming took 5 bases from V and 0 from J; bases not matched to a gene: 10. The CDR3 spans 17 residues. Germline V gives CDR1 SGHNT, CDR2 YENEEA. CDR3 sequence reads: CASSTAGVISSYNEQFF. CDR3 nucleotide sequence: TGTGCCAGCAGCACTGCGGGGGTAATAAGCTCCTACAATGAGCAGTTCTTC.

The rearrangement links TRBV7-6 to TRBJ1-1, with D possibly matching TRBD1 (6 bases). The CDR3 runs 16 residues. With 2 bases removed from V and 2 bases from J, the gap between germline ends came to 15 bases. Germline V gene data show CDR1 as SGHVS and CDR2 as FNYEAQ. The CDR3 DNA is TGTGCCAGCAGCTTAACACAGGGACGATTAAACACTGAAGCTTTCTTT. Protein product: CASSLTQGRLNTEAFF.

The rearrangement uses TRBV5-1 and TRBJ1-1; 7 nucleotides agree with TRBD1. Germline CDR1 is SGHRS and CDR2 is YFSETQ. V gave up 1 base and J gave up 2 bases; unmatched junction bases: 2. The CDR3 contains 14 residues. The CDR3 nucleotides are TGCGCCAGCAGCTTGCGACAGGGAAACACTGAAGCTTTCTTT. This gives the protein CASSLRQGNTEAFF.

V usage is TRBV19 and J usage is TRBJ1-4; TRBD1 is a possible D gene (6 bases). In germline, CDR1 is LNHDA, CDR2 SQIVND (reference sequence). This CDR3 comprises 16 residues. The V gene lost 4 bases and the J gene lost 4 bases, with 16 bases spanning the gap. The CDR3 reads CASSTTGIQGNEKLFF. In DNA form, the CDR3 reads TGTGCCAGTAGTACCACAGGGATTCAGGGTAATGAAAAACTGTTTTTT.

V gene TRBV5-8 combines with J gene TRBJ1-6, with 8 bases that match TRBD1. This CDR3 has 15 residues. Germline V gene data show CDR1 as SGHTS and CDR2 as YDEGEE. V was pared by 4 bases and J by 7 bases, with 7 bases of the junction left unmatched. CDR3 residues: CASSARQGSNSPLHF. The CDR3 DNA reads TGTGCCAGCAGCGCCAGACAGGGGTCCAATTCACCCCTCCACTTT.